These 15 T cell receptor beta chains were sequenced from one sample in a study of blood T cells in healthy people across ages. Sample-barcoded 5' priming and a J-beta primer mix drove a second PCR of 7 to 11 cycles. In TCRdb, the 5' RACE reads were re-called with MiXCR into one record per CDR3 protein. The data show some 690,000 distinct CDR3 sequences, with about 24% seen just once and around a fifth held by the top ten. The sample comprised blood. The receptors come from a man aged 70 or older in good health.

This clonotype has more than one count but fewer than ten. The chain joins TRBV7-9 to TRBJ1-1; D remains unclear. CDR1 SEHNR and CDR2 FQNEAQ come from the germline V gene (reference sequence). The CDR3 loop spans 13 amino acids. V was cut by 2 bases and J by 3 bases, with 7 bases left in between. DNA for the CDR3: TGTGCCAGCAGCTTATCGGCAGACACTGAAGCTTTCTTT. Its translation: CASSLSADTEAFF.

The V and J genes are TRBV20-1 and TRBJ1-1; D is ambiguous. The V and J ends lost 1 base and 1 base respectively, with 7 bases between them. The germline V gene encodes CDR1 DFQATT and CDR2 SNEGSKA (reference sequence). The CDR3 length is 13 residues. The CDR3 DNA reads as TGCAGTGCTAGAGGCCAGCCGAACACTGAAGCTTTCTTT. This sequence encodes CSARGQPNTEAFF.

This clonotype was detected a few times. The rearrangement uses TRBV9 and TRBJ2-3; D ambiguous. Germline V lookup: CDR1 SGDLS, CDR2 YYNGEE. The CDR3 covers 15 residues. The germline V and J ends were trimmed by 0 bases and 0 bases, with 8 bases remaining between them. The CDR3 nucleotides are TGTGCCAGCAGCGTAGAGGTCTCTAGCACAGATACGCAGTATTTT. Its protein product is CASSVEVSSTDTQYF.

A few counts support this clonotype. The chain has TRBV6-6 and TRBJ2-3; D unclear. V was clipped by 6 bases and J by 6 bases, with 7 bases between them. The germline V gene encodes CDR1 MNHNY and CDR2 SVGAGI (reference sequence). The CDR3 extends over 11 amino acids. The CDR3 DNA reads TGTGCCAGCAGCGACTTCGATACGCAGTATTTT. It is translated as CASSDFDTQYF.

This CDR3 reads CASSPMTGHNEKLFF. The CDR3 DNA reads TGCGCCAGCAGCCCGATGACAGGACATAATGAAAAACTGTTTTTT. V is TRBV5-1 and J is TRBJ1-4; TRBD1 might be the D (6 bases). Germline CDR1 is SGHRS and CDR2 is YFSETQ. V was trimmed by 4 bases and J by 4 bases, leaving 14 bases between them. CDR3 size: 15 residues. The full variable domain, completed using reference TRBV5-1 and TRBJ1-4, is KAGVTQTPRYLIKTRGQQVTLSCSPISGHRSVSWYQQTPGQGLQFLFEYFSETQRNKGNFPGRFSGRQFSNSRSEMNVSTLELGDSALYLCASSPMTGHNEKLFFGSGTQLSVL.

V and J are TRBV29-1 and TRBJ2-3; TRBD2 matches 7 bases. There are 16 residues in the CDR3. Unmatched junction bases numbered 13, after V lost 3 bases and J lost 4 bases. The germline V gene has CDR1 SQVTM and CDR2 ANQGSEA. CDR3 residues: CSVEGGGAQGPDTQYF. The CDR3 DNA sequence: TGCAGCGTTGAGGGGGGAGGGGCCCAGGGCCCAGATACGCAGTATTTT.

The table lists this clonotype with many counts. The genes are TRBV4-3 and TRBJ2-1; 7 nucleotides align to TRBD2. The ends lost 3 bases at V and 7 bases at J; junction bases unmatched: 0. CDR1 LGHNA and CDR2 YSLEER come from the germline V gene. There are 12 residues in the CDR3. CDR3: CASSHSGNEQFF. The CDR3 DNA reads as TGCGCCAGCAGCCATAGCGGGAATGAGCAGTTCTTC.

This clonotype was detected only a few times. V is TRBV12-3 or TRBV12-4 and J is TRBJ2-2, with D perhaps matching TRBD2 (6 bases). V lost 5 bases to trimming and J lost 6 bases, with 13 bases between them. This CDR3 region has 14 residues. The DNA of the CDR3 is TGTGCCAGCAGTCTTAAACTAGCATCCGGGGAGCTGTTTTTT. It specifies CASSLKLASGELFF.

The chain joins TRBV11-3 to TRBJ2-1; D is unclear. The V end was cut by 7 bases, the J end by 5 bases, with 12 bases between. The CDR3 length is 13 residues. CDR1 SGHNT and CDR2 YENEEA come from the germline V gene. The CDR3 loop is CASNPITNNEQFF. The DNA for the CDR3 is TGTGCCAGCAACCCCATCACTAACAATGAGCAGTTCTTC.

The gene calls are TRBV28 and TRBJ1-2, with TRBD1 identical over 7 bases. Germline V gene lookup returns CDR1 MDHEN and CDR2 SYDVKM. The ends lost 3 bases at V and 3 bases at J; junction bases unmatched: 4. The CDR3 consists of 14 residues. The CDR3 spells CASSFNQGDYGYTF. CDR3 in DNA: TGTGCCAGCAGTTTTAATCAGGGGGACTATGGCTACACCTTC.

The CDR3 protein is CASRPTQLAPDTQYF. In DNA form, the CDR3 reads TGTGCCAGCAGACCAACCCAACTAGCCCCAGATACGCAGTATTTT. V and J are TRBV12-3 or TRBV12-4 and TRBJ2-3; possibly TRBD2 for D (6 bases). V lost 6 bases to trimming and J lost 4 bases, with 17 bases between them. The CDR3 runs 15 residues.

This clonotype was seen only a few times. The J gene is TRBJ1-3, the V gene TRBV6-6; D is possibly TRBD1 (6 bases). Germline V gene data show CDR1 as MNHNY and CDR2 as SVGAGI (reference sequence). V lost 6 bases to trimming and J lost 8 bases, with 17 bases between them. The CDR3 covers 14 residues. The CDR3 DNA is TGTGCCAGCAGCTCTATGCAGGGGCGAGACACCATATATTTT. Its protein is CASSSMQGRDTIYF.

This chain's CDR3 is CASSLVPDQETQYF. DNA for the CDR3: TGCGCCAGCAGCTTGGTCCCAGATCAAGAGACCCAGTACTTC. This chain connects TRBV5-1 to TRBJ2-5; no definite D call. The germline V gene encodes CDR1 SGHRS and CDR2 YFSETQ. The CDR3 loop spans 14 amino acids. The V end lost 0 bases, the J end lost 2 bases, and 8 bases lay between the germline ends. Drawing the rest from reference TRBV5-1 and TRBJ2-5, the complete variable domain is KAGVTQTPRYLIKTRGQQVTLSCSPISGHRSVSWYQQTPGQGLQFLFEYFSETQRNKGNFPGRFSGRQFSNSRSEMNVSTLELGDSALYLCASSLVPDQETQYFGPGTRLLVL.

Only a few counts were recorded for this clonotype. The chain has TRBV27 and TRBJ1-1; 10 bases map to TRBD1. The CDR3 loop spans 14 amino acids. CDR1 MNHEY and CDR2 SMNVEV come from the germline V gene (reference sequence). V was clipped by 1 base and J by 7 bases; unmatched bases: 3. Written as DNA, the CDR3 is TGTGCCAGCAGTTTATTGGGACAGGGGATTGAAGCTTTCTTT. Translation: CASSLLGQGIEAFF.

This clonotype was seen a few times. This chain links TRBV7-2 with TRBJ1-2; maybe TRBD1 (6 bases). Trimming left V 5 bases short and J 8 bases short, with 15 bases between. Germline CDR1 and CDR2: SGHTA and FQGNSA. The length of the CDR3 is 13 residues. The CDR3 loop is CASSPSGGQGYTF. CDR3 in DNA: TGTGCCAGCAGCCCCTCGGGGGGGCAAGGCTACACCTTC.